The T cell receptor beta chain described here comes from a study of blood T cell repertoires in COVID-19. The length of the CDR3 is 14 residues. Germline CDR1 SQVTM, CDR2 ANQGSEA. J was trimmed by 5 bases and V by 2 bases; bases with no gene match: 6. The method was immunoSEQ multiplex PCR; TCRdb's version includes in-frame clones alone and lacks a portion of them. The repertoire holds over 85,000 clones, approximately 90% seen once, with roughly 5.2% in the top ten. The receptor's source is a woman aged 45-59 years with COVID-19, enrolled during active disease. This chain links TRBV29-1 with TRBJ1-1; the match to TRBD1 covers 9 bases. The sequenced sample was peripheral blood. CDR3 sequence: CSVEYRGRKTEAFF. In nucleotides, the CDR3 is TGCAGCGTTGAATACAGGGGGCGGAAGACTGAAGCTTTCTTT.